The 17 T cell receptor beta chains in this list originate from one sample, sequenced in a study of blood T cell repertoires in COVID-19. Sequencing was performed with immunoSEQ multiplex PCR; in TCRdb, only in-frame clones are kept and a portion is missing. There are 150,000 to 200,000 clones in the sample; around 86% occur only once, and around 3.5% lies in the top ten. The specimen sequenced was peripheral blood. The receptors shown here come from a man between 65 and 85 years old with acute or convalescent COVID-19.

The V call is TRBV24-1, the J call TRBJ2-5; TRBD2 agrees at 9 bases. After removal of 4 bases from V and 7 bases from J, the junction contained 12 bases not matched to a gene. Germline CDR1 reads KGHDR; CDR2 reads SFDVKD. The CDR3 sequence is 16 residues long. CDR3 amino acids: CATSDPRVAGEGTQYF. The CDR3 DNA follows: TGTGCCACCAGTGACCCCCGGGTAGCGGGGGAAGGGACCCAGTACTTC.

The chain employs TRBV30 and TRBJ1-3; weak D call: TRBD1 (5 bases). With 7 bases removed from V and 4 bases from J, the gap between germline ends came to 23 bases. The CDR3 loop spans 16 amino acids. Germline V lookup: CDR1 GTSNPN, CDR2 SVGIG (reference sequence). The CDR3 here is CASSGELTGQGNTIYF. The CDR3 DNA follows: TGTGCCTCGTCAGGAGAACTCACAGGCCAGGGAAACACCATATATTTT.

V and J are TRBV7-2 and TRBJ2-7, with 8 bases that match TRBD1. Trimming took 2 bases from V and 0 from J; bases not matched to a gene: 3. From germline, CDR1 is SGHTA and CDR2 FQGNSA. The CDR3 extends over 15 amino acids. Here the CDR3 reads CASSLTGGNSYEQYF. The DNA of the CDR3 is TGTGCCAGCAGCTTAACAGGGGGGAACTCCTACGAGCAGTACTTC.

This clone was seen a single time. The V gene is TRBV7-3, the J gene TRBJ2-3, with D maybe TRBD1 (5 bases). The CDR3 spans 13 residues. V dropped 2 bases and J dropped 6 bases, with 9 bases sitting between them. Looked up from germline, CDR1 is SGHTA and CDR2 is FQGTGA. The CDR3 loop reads CASSLGAMDTQYF. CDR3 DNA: TGTGCCAGCAGCTTAGGGGCAATGGATACGCAGTATTTT.

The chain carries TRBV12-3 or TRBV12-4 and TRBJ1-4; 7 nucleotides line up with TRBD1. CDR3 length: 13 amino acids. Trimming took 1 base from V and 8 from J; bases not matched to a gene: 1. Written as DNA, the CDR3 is TGTGCCAGCAGTTTAGACAGGGGAGAAAAACTGTTTTTT. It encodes CASSLDRGEKLFF.

CDR3 sequence reads: CASSLVPSGNGETQYF. CDR3 bases: TGCGCCAGCAGCTTGGTGCCTAGCGGGAACGGAGAGACCCAGTACTTC. This sequence joins TRBV5-1 and TRBJ2-5; 9 bases align to TRBD2. CDR3 length: 16 amino acids. V shed 0 bases and J 4 bases; nucleotides not matched to a gene: 7. Germline V lookup: CDR1 SGHRS, CDR2 YFSETQ. Variable domain in full (rest from reference TRBV5-1 and TRBJ2-5): KAGVTQTPRYLIKTRGQQVTLSCSPISGHRSVSWYQQTPGQGLQFLFEYFSETQRNKGNFPGRFSGRQFSNSRSEMNVSTLELGDSALYLCASSLVPSGNGETQYFGPGTRLLVL.

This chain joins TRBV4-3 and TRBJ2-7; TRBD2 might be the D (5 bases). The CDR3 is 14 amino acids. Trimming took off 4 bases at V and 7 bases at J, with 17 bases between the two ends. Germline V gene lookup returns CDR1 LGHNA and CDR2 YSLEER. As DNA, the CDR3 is TGCGCCAGCAGCCGGACTTTAGGTCCCGCAGAGCAGTACTTC. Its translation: CASSRTLGPAEQYF.

The chain's CDR3 is CASSLQGRGLNTEAFF. The CDR3 coding sequence is TGCGCCAGCAGCTTACAGGGGCGCGGATTGAACACTGAAGCTTTCTTT. The V call is TRBV5-1, the J call TRBJ1-1; 7 bases agree with TRBD1. V shed 2 bases and J 0 bases; nucleotides not matched to a gene: 7. CDR1 is SGHRS and CDR2 is YFSETQ in the germline V gene. This CDR3 spans 16 amino acids.

CDR3 region: CASSYQGRPGEAFF. The CDR3 DNA reads TGTGCCAGCAGTTATCAGGGGCGACCCGGGGAAGCTTTCTTT. This chain uses TRBV6-2 or TRBV6-3 with TRBJ1-1; the D gene is possibly TRBD1 (6 bases). The CDR3 consists of 14 residues. Trimming shortened V by 3 bases and J by 8 bases, and 16 bases separated the two germline ends. Germline values: CDR1 MNHEY, CDR2 SVGEGT.

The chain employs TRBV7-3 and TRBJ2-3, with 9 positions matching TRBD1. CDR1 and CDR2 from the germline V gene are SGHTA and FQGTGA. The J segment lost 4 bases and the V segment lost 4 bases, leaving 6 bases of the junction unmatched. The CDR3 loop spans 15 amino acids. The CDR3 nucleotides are TGTGCCAGCAGCTCGAACCGACAGGGGGCAGATACGCAGTATTTT. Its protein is CASSSNRQGADTQYF. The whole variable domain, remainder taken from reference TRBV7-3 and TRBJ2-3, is GAGVSQTPSNKVTEKGKYVELRCDPISGHTALYWYRQSLGQGPEFLIYFQGTGAADDSGLPNDRFFAVRPEGSVSTLKIQRTERGDSAVYLCASSSNRQGADTQYFGPGTRLTVL.

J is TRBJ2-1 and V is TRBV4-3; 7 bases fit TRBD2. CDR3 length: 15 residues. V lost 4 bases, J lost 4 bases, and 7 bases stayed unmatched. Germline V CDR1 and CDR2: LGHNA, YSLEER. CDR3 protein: CASSRSGEGYNEQFF. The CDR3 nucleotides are TGCGCCAGCAGCCGTTCCGGGGAGGGTTACAATGAGCAGTTCTTC.

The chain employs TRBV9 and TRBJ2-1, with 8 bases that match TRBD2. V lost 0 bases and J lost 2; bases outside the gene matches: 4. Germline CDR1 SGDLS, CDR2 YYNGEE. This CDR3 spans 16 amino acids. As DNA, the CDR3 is TGTGCCAGCAGCGTAGTGGCGGGGGGAACCTACAATGAGCAGTTCTTC. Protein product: CASSVVAGGTYNEQFF.

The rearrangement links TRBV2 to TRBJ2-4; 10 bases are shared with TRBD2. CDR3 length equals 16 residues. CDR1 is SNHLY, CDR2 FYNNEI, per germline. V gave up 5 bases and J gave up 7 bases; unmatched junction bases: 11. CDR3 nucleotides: TGTGCCAGCAGTTCCCCCACTAGCGGGACGTTCAACATTCAGTACTTC. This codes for CASSSPTSGTFNIQYF.

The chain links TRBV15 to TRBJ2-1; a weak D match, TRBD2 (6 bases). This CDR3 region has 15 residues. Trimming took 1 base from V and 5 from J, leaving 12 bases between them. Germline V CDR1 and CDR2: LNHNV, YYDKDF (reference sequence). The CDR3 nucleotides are TGTGCCACCAGCAGAGTAGGAGGGGTGAACAATGAGCAGTTCTTC. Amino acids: CATSRVGGVNNEQFF.

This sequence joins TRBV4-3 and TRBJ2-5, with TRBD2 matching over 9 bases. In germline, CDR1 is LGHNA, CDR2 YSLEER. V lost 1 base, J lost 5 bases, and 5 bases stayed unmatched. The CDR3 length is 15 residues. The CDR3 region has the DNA TGCGCCAGCAGCCAAGCGCGGGGGGGCGGGGAGACCCAGTACTTC. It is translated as CASSQARGGGETQYF.

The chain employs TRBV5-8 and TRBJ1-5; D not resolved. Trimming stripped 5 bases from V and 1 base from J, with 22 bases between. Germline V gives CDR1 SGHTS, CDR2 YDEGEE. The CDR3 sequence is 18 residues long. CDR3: CASRGLVRPEQSNQPQHF. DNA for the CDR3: TGTGCCAGCAGAGGACTAGTTCGACCGGAACAAAGCAATCAGCCCCAGCATTTT.

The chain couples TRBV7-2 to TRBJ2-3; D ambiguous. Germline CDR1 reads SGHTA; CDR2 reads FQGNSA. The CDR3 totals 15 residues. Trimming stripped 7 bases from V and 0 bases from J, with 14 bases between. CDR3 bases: TGTGCCAGCACCCTTCAGTACAGAAGCACAGATACGCAGTATTTT. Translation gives CASTLQYRSTDTQYF.